Shown below are 9 T cell receptor beta chains from a single sample sequenced in a study of regulatory dendritic cells for organ transplantation. The repertoire was sequenced with immunoSEQ multiplex PCR; TCRdb's copy has only in-frame clones and lacks some. The sample holds under 15,000 clones, 74% seen once. These receptors lack a known antigen. Sorted subsets were CFSE-labeled and cultured approximately 5 days with allogeneic dendritic cells. Sequenced: naive CD4+ T cells from blood cultured with regulatory dendritic cells. Subset defined: CD45RA+ naive T cells. These TCRs come from a human donor in good health.

This clone has just a few counts. The chain has TRBV18 and TRBJ2-1, with TRBD1 as a possible D gene (6 bases). Trimming took 3 bases from V and 5 from J, leaving 11 bases between them. Germline-derived CDR1 and CDR2 are KGHSH and LQKENI. The CDR3 sequence is 14 residues long. In nucleotides, the CDR3 is TGTGCCAGCTCACCCCGACAGGATAACAATGAGCAGTTCTTC. This codes for CASSPRQDNNEQFF.

The sample holds a few counts of this clone. V gene TRBV4-2 combines with J gene TRBJ1-5; D perhaps matches TRBD1 (5 bases). The germline CDR1 and CDR2 sequences are LGHNA and YNFKEQ. The CDR3 totals 17 residues. V was cut by 0 bases and J by 5 bases, with 17 bases left in between. The CDR3 coding sequence is TGTGCCAGCAGCCAAGAGTTGGCAGCGGGGGGTGATCAGCCCCAGCATTTT. It codes for CASSQELAAGGDQPQHF.

V usage is TRBV6-6 and J usage is TRBJ1-1; tentative D call: TRBD1 (6 bases). The CDR3 length is 15 residues. V shed 6 bases and J shed 5 bases, with 19 bases lying between them. CDR1 and CDR2 from the germline V gene are MNHNY and SVGAGI (reference sequence). The CDR3 is CASSPPLGRGTEAFF. As DNA, the CDR3 is TGTGCCAGCAGCCCCCCACTGGGCAGGGGTACTGAAGCTTTCTTT.

With respect to this clone: The sample has other DNA sequences that encode this CDR3 too. The chain is built from TRBV6-6 and TRBJ2-7; a possible D gene is TRBD1 (6 bases). This CDR3 has 14 amino acids. Germline-derived CDR1 and CDR2 are MNHNY and SVGAGI (reference sequence). The ends were cut back, 6 bases at V and 0 bases at J, with 12 bases in the middle. The CDR3 DNA follows: TGTGCCAGCAGCCCCCGGGACACCTCCTACGAGCAGTACTTC. Its protein is CASSPRDTSYEQYF.

The gene calls are TRBV4-2 and TRBJ2-1; 11 positions match TRBD2. The CDR3 length is 15 residues. V gave up 4 bases and J gave up 6 bases; unmatched junction bases: 5. Per the germline V gene, CDR1 is LGHNA and CDR2 is YNFKEQ. This CDR3 reads CASSLSGGAGNEQFF. The DNA for the CDR3 is TGTGCCAGCAGCCTTAGCGGGGGGGCGGGCAATGAGCAGTTCTTC.

The V and J genes are TRBV11-3 and TRBJ2-7; 8 bases map to TRBD1. Per germline, CDR1 SGHNT and CDR2 YENEEA. The CDR3 extends over 13 amino acids. V was pared by 3 bases and J by 5 bases, with 3 bases of the junction left unmatched. The DNA for the CDR3 is TGTGCCAGCAGCTTCGACAGGGGCAACGAGCAGTACTTC. This gives the protein CASSFDRGNEQYF.

This clone appeared once. The J gene is TRBJ2-2, the V gene TRBV2; D ambiguous. The V and J ends lost 4 bases and 2 bases respectively, with 8 bases between them. The CDR3 is made up of 14 amino acids. Germline CDR1 and CDR2: SNHLY and FYNNEI. The DNA of the CDR3 is TGTGCCAGCAGTGCTCTAGGCAACACCGGGGAGCTGTTTTTT. It specifies CASSALGNTGELFF.

The chain recombines TRBV5-1 with TRBJ2-3; 9 positions agree with TRBD1. Losses at the gene ends were 3 bases for V and 5 bases for J; bases not matched to a gene: 7. Germline V lookup: CDR1 SGHRS, CDR2 YFSETQ. The CDR3 has 15 amino acids. This CDR3 is CASSSGTGYEDTQYF. CDR3 DNA sequence: TGCGCCAGCAGCTCGGGGACAGGGTATGAAGATACGCAGTATTTT.

This clone was observed a handful of times. The chain employs TRBV6-5 and TRBJ2-7; 7 nucleotides match TRBD2. The ends lost 2 bases at V and 2 bases at J; junction bases unmatched: 6. CDR1 and CDR2 (germline): MNHEY, SVGAGI. The CDR3 has 15 amino acids. CDR3 region: CASSYERGDAYEQYF. DNA for the CDR3: TGTGCCAGCAGTTACGAGCGGGGTGATGCCTACGAGCAGTACTTC.